This T cell receptor beta chain came from a study of tissue T cells after allogeneic stem cell transplantation. Per the germline V gene, CDR1 is FNHDT and CDR2 is SITEND (reference sequence). This CDR3 has 13 residues. Unmatched junction bases numbered 3, after V lost 5 bases and J lost 8 bases. Generated by immunoSEQ multiplex PCR, the TCRdb table keeps only in-frame clones and is missing some. The sample consists of 45,000 to 50,000 clones, approximately 73% of them appearing once. Study-wide results and limits: Only a limited share of tissue TCRs appeared in blood or spleen.

With regard to this clone: The antigen remains undetermined. Gene names are the mouse ones. The CDR3 end falls 1 residue outside the read, so it is completed with the germline J gene.

The sequence derives from a pool of C57BL/6 mice in good health. The sequencing sample was made of sorted cells pooled from one or two spleens. The chain has TRBV19 and TRBJ1-6; TRBD1 matches at 8 bases. TRBJ1-6 counts as an open reading frame of uncertain function. The chain's CDR3 is CASRQGGYSPLYF. CDR3 DNA (partial): TGTGCCAGCAGACAGGGGGGATATTCGCCCCTCTAC.